Listed here is a single T cell receptor beta chain. It lacks a known antigen. The record has no base qualities; no much larger clone is one base away. Based on the germline V gene, the CDR1 and CDR2 sequences are MNHNS and SASEGT. Including the terminal cysteine and phenylalanine, the CDR3 comprises 13 residues. CDR3 DNA only is kept here, 39 bases in frame from base 1. Trimming costs V 5 bases and J 8 bases, and their ends lie 15 bases apart. This record belongs to a study of response to subunit inactivated influenza vaccine listed by TCRdb under 2018. Regarding the research as a whole: Deep quantitative profiling of the T cell receptor repertoire was used in the study to follow responses to a trivalent subunit inactivated influenza vaccine.

General findings and caveats noted by the study authors: The authors suggested that each seasonal influenza vaccination may recruit only a limited number of new T cells.

Library preparation was by RT-PCR. Instrument on record: Illumina HiSeq 2500. TCRdb reran the public reads through fastp at Q25 and MiXCR, keeping productive beta chains. Here each entry gathers all rows of one CDR3 protein and keeps the most common genes and DNA. For this sample the table gives 700,000 to 900,000 distinct CDR3 sequences, of which 21% were detected only once. Of the sample, around 9.6% is held by the ten largest clones. Sequencing was performed on PBMCs from blood, taken more than 4 days after vaccination. This receptor chain uses TRBV6-1 and TRBJ1-2; no confident D gene assignment can be made. The TCR sequence derives from a man aged 45-65 years who received an inactivated influenza vaccine. Donor details come from another sample of the same person, matched by shared clones. The bases read TGTGCCAGCAGTCGCGAAGGGTCGGGAGGCTACACCTTC. Translated, it gives CASSREGSGGYTF.